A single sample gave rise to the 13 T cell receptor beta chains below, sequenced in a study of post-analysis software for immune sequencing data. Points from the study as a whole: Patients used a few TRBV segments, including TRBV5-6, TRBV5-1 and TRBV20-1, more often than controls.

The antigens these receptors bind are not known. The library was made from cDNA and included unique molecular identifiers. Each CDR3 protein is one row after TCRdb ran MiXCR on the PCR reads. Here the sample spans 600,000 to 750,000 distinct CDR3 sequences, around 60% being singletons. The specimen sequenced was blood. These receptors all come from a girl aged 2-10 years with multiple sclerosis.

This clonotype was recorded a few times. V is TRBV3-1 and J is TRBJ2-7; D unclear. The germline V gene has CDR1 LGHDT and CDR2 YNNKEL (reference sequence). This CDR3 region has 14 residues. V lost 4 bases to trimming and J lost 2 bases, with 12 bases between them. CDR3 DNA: TGTGCCAGCAGCCCCCGAGGAGAGGCCTACGAGCAGTACTTC. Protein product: CASSPRGEAYEQYF.

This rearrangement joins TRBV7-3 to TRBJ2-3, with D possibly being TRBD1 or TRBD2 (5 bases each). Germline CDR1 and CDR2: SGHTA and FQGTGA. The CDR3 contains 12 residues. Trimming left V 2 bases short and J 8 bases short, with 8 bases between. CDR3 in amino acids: CASSLPGGTQYF. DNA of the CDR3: TGTGCCAGCAGCTTACCTGGGGGTACGCAGTATTTT.

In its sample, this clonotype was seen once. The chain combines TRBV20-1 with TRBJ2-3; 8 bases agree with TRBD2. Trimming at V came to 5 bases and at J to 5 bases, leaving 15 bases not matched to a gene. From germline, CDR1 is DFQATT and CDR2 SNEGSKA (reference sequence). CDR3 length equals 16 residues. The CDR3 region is CSAPPLGSGAGDTQYF. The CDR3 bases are TGCAGTGCTCCCCCCCTCGGTAGCGGGGCGGGAGATACGCAGTATTTT.

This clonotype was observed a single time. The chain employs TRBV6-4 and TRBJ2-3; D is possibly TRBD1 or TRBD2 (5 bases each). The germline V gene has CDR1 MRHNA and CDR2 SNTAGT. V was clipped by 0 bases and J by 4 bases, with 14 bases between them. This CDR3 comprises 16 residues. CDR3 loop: CASSDSGTLTADTQYF. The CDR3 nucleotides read TGTGCCAGCAGTGACTCGGGGACCCTTACCGCAGATACGCAGTATTTT.

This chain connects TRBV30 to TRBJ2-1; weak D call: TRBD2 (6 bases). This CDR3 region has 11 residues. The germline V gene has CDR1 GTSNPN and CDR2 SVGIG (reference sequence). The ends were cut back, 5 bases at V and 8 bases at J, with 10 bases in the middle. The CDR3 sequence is CAWGEVHEQFF. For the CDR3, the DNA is TGTGCCTGGGGGGAGGTTCATGAGCAGTTCTTC.

DNA of the CDR3: TGCAGTGCTAGGACAGGGGTAGGGTCCAATGAGCAGTTCTTC. Its protein is CSARTGVGSNEQFF. This chain joins TRBV20-1 and TRBJ2-1; TRBD1 matches 8 bases. Germline V CDR1 and CDR2: DFQATT, SNEGSKA (reference sequence). V lost 3 bases to trimming and J lost 6 bases; unmatched junction nucleotides: 7. This CDR3 is built from 14 residues.

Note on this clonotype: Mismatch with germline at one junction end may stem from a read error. Written as DNA, the CDR3 is TGTACCAGCAGCGGCAGCGGGAGGACAGATACGCAGTATTTT. Its protein product is CTSSGSGRTDTQYF. The chain recombines TRBV7-9 with TRBJ2-3; TRBD2 agrees at 9 bases. The CDR3 is 14 amino acids. Germline loops: CDR1 SEHNR, CDR2 FQNEAQ (reference sequence).

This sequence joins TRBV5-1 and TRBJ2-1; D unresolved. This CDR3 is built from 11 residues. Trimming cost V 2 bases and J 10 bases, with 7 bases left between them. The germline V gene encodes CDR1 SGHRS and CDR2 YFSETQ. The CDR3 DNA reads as TGCGCCAGCAGCTTTTCGTTCGAGCAGTTCTTC. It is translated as CASSFSFEQFF.

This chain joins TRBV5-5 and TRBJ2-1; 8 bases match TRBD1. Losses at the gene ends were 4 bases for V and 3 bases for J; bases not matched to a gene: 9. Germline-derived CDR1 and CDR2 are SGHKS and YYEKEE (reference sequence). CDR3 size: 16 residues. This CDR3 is CASSVQGATFYNEQFF. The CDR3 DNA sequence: TGTGCCAGCAGCGTTCAGGGGGCCACCTTCTACAATGAGCAGTTCTTC.

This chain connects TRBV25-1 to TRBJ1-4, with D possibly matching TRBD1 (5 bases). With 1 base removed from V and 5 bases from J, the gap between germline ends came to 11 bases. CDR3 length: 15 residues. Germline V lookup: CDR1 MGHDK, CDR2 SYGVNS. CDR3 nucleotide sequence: TGTGCCAGCAGTGAATTACTTCGGGGGAATGAAAAACTGTTTTTT. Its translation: CASSELLRGNEKLFF.

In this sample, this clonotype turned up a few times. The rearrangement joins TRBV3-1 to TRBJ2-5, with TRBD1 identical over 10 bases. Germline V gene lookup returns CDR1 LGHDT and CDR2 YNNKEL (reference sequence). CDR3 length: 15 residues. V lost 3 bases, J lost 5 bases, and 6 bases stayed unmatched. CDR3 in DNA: TGTGCCAGCAGCCAGGCGACAGGGGGCGGGGAGACCCAGTACTTC. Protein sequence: CASSQATGGGETQYF.

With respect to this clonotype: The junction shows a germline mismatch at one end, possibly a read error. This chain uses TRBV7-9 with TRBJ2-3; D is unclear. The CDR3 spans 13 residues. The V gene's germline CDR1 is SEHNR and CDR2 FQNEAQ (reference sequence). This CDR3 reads CACSPVLTDTQYF. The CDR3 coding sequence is TGTGCCTGCAGTCCCGTACTCACAGATACGCAGTATTTT.

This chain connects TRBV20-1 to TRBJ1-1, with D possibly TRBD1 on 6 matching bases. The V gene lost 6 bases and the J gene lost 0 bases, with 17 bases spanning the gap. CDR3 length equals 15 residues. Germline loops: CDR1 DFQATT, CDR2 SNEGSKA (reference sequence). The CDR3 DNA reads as TGCAGTGCCCCCCCGGGGAGGGACATGAACACTGAAGCTTTCTTT. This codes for CSAPPGRDMNTEAFF.